The 18 T cell receptor beta chains in this list originate from one sample, sequenced in a study of identifying expanded T cells in peripheral blood. Libraries were prepared by immunoSEQ multiplex PCR; TCRdb keeps only in-frame clonotypes and omits some of them. This sample yields around 85,000 clones, of which approximately 90% are seen a single time; around 2.7% belongs to the top ten. Sequencing was performed on blood. Receptor source: a person aged 18-70 years in good health.

This chain joins TRBV12-5 and TRBJ2-5; 11 bases agree with TRBD2. This CDR3 is 15 amino acids long. Germline CDR1 and CDR2: LGHNT and FRNRAP. The V segment lost 5 bases and the J segment 1 base; nucleotides outside the gene matches: 3. In DNA, the CDR3 is TGTGCTAGTGGTCCGGGACTAGCGGCCCAAGAGACCCAGTACTTC. Translation: CASGPGLAAQETQYF.

This rearrangement joins TRBV7-2 to TRBJ2-2; D is unresolved. Trimming removed 2 bases from V and 6 bases from J, with 7 bases in between. There are 13 residues in the CDR3. Germline lookup yields CDR1 SGHTA and CDR2 FQGNSA. The CDR3 bases are TGTGCCAGCAGCTTACCCGGGCCCGGGGAGCTGTTTTTT. Translated, it gives CASSLPGPGELFF.

The CDR3 is CASSSQANYGYTF. As DNA, the CDR3 is TGTGCCAGCAGTTCCCAGGCTAACTATGGCTACACCTTC. The genes are TRBV6-5 and TRBJ1-2; D not resolved. This CDR3 is built from 13 residues. Between the trimmed V and J ends, which lost 4 bases and 0 bases, there was a span of 6 bases. Germline V gene lookup returns CDR1 MNHEY and CDR2 SVGAGI.

The V gene is TRBV5-8, the J gene TRBJ1-2; D gene ambiguous. CDR3 length: 13 residues. CDR1 and CDR2 from the germline V gene are SGHTS and YDEGEE. With 3 bases removed from V and 4 bases from J, the gap between germline ends came to 10 bases. DNA of the CDR3: TGTGCCAGCAGCTCCAGCCGAGGCTATGGCTACACCTTC. Protein sequence: CASSSSRGYGYTF.

The chain recombines TRBV6-4 with TRBJ1-3, with 8 bases identical to TRBD1. Unmatched junction bases numbered 10, after V lost 6 bases and J lost 0 bases. The CDR3 covers 17 residues. Looked up from germline, CDR1 is MRHNA and CDR2 is SNTAGT. CDR3 loop: CASRPPGQASSGNTIYF. The DNA for the CDR3 is TGTGCCAGCAGGCCCCCGGGACAGGCTTCCTCTGGAAACACCATATATTTT.

The CDR3 sequence: CASSQAPGLAGGRNTGELFF. The DNA for the CDR3 is TGTGCCAGCAGCCAGGCTCCGGGACTAGCGGGGGGGCGTAACACCGGGGAGCTGTTTTTT. This chain connects TRBV7-6 to TRBJ2-2; 16 bases match TRBD2. Germline V gene sequence: CDR1 SGHVS, CDR2 FNYEAQ. The CDR3 runs to 20 residues. The trim removed 5 bases at V and 2 bases at J, leaving 11 bases unmatched.

The chain uses TRBV11-2 and TRBJ2-3, with 13 bases fitting TRBD2. Per the germline V gene, CDR1 is SGHAT and CDR2 is FQNNGV. The CDR3 runs 18 residues. J was trimmed by 1 base and V by 2 bases; bases with no gene match: 6. For the CDR3, the DNA is TGTGCCAGCAGCTTAAGGAGACTAGCGGGGGGACGCACAGATACGCAGTATTTT. Amino acids: CASSLRRLAGGRTDTQYF.

This rearrangement joins TRBV29-1 to TRBJ2-1; TRBD1 matches at 10 bases. The CDR3 runs to 12 residues. V gave up 7 bases and J gave up 14 bases; unmatched junction bases: 11. Germline V gene data show CDR1 as SQVTM and CDR2 as ANQGSEA. In DNA form, the CDR3 reads TGCAGCGGACAGGGGGCGCAAGTCAAGGAGTTCTTC. This sequence encodes CSGQGAQVKEFF.

The chain couples TRBV4-3 to TRBJ2-1; perhaps TRBD1 as D (6 bases). Germline CDR1 and CDR2: LGHNA and YSLEER. CDR3 size: 15 residues. Trimming pared 0 bases from V and 6 bases from J, leaving 12 bases between. CDR3 nucleotides: TGCGCCAGCAGCCAAGATAGAAGAGGGGGCAATGAGCAGTTCTTC. Translating it yields CASSQDRRGGNEQFF.

This clone was counted once. This rearrangement joins TRBV5-1 to TRBJ2-1; TRBD2 matches 8 bases. In germline, CDR1 is SGHRS, CDR2 YFSETQ. The CDR3 runs to 14 residues. V lost 0 bases to trimming and J lost 7 bases; unmatched junction nucleotides: 3. The CDR3 coding sequence is TGCGCCAGCAGCTTGGCGGGAGGGTGGAATGAGCAGTTCTTC. Translated: CASSLAGGWNEQFF.

The genes are TRBV29-1 and TRBJ2-7; D gene uncertain. This CDR3 is 11 amino acids long. With 4 bases removed from V and 4 bases from J, the gap between germline ends came to 8 bases. CDR1 is SQVTM, CDR2 ANQGSEA, per germline. For the CDR3, the DNA is TGCAGCGTTGGGGTCGTATACGAGCAGTACTTC. Amino acid sequence: CSVGVVYEQYF.

The chain combines TRBV15 with TRBJ2-4; D remains ambiguous. V was clipped by 0 bases and J by 4 bases, with 10 bases between them. The germline CDR1 and CDR2 sequences are LNHNV and YYDKDF (reference sequence). The CDR3 loop spans 15 amino acids. The CDR3 sequence: CATSRDLVLKNIQYF. CDR3 DNA: TGTGCCACCAGCAGAGACCTTGTCTTAAAAAACATTCAGTACTTC. Supplemented by reference TRBV15 and TRBJ2-4, the full variable domain reads DAMVIQNPRYQVTQFGKPVTLSCSQTLNHNVMYWYQQKSSQAPKLLFHYYDKDFNNEADTPDNFQSRRPNTSFCFLDIRSPGLGDTAMYLCATSRDLVLKNIQYFGAGTRLSVL.

The chain has TRBV27 and TRBJ2-7, with 9 bases matching TRBD1. Germline trimming cut 3 bases from V and 4 bases from J; bases unmatched to any gene: 7. The CDR3 is 15 amino acids. Germline V gene data show CDR1 as MNHEY and CDR2 as SMNVEV (reference sequence). The CDR3 coding sequence is TGTGCCAGCAGTTTCTCGACAGGGGGAACTTACGAGCAGTACTTC. Translated: CASSFSTGGTYEQYF.

The chain links TRBV11-2 to TRBJ2-7; 7 bases map to TRBD2. V gave up 7 bases and J gave up 5 bases; unmatched junction bases: 11. Germline-derived CDR1 and CDR2 are SGHAT and FQNNGV. The CDR3 covers 14 residues. The chain's CDR3 is CASNPGGGLDEQYF. The CDR3 DNA reads as TGTGCCAGCAATCCGGGCGGGGGACTTGACGAGCAGTACTTC.

Of note for this clone: A clone one base away is much larger, so this may be a read error. This specimen includes other DNA sequences encoding the same CDR3. The chain combines TRBV7-3 with TRBJ2-3, with TRBD2 matching 12 bases. The junction had 1 base not matched to a gene; V was cut back by 5 bases and J by 4 bases. The CDR3 loop spans 14 amino acids. The germline gives CDR1 SGHTA, CDR2 FQGTGA. The CDR3 protein is CASSLAGGADTQYF. The CDR3 coding sequence is TGTGCCAGCAGCCTAGCGGGAGGGGCAGATACGCAGTATTTT.

The rearrangement joins TRBV2 to TRBJ1-2, with a weak D call TRBD1 (5 bases). Germline-derived CDR1 and CDR2 are SNHLY and FYNNEI. V was cut by 4 bases and J by 8 bases, with 11 bases left in between. This CDR3 has 12 residues. The CDR3: CASSAGGRGYTF. CDR3 in DNA: TGTGCCAGCAGTGCGGGGGGAAGGGGCTACACCTTC.

The V gene is TRBV4-1, the J gene TRBJ2-7, with D possibly being TRBD2 (6 bases). Between the trimmed V and J ends, which lost 0 bases and 3 bases, there was a span of 21 bases. The CDR3 loop spans 18 amino acids. The germline CDR1 and CDR2 sequences are MGHRA and YSYEKL. The CDR3 coding sequence is TGCGCCAGCAGCCAAGATGCGGCGGGGTTCGACTTCATCTACGAGCAGTACTTC. This sequence encodes CASSQDAAGFDFIYEQYF.

The gene calls are TRBV4-3 and TRBJ2-1; TRBD2 matches 11 bases. CDR1 and CDR2 (germline): LGHNA, YSLEER. The CDR3 has 19 residues. The ends lost 1 base at V and 2 bases at J; junction bases unmatched: 10. As DNA, the CDR3 is TGCGCCAGCAGCCAAGTCTTTTTTACTAGCGGGGGAACCTACAATGAGCAGTTCTTC. This translates into CASSQVFFTSGGTYNEQFF.